The entry below describes one T cell receptor beta chain. The sample belongs to a study of blood T cell repertoires in COVID-19. This table comes from immunoSEQ multiplex PCR, and its TCRdb copy is limited to in-frame clones, with some not included. The table has 45,000 to 65,000 clones, around four fifths seen once. This sequence was found in a man in his fifties or sixties with acute or convalescent COVID-19. Material: peripheral blood.

The CDR3 region has the DNA TGCGCCAGCAGCCGAACTCAGGGGGTCGCCGGGGAGCTGTTTTTT. Translating it yields CASSRTQGVAGELFF. The chain uses TRBV4-1 and TRBJ2-2; 7 bases fit TRBD1. Germline V gene sequence: CDR1 MGHRA, CDR2 YSYEKL. This CDR3 region has 15 residues. V was clipped by 4 bases and J by 6 bases; unmatched bases: 8.